Below, 8 T cell receptor beta chains from the same sample are listed, as sequenced in a study of blood T cell repertoires in COVID-19. Sequenced by immunoSEQ multiplex PCR; TCRdb stores in-frame clones only, minus some. This repertoire shows under 200,000 clones, 80% to 85% found once; its top ten account for 10% to 15%. Sequenced material: PBMCs or T cells enriched from blood (not recorded which). The receptors were gathered from a woman aged 55-70 years who had recovered from COVID-19.

This sequence joins TRBV5-1 and TRBJ1-2, with D maybe TRBD1 (6 bases). The CDR3 consists of 14 residues. Trimming removed 4 bases at V and 5 bases at J, with 15 bases between. Germline loops: CDR1 SGHRS, CDR2 YFSETQ. CDR3 region: CASSILDSRYGYTF. CDR3 DNA: TGCGCCAGCAGCATATTGGACAGTCGATATGGCTACACCTTC.

The chain combines TRBV28 with TRBJ1-2; perhaps TRBD1 as D (6 bases). The germline V gene has CDR1 MDHEN and CDR2 SYDVKM. Trimming removed 7 bases from V and 5 bases from J, with 11 bases in between. This CDR3 region has 12 residues. CDR3 in DNA: TGTGCCAGCAAGCGGGGGCCGTATGGCTACACCTTC. As protein: CASKRGPYGYTF.

This clone was counted once. This chain links TRBV6-1 with TRBJ1-3; the D gene is possibly TRBD1 (6 bases). Trimming took off 3 bases at V and 1 base at J, with 7 bases between the two ends. Germline CDR1 reads MNHNS; CDR2 reads SASEGT. The CDR3 runs 14 residues. CDR3 residues: CASSDQGSGNTIYF. The CDR3 DNA reads as TGTGCCAGCAGTGACCAGGGGTCTGGAAACACCATATATTTT.

The CDR3 DNA sequence: TGTGCCAGCACCGCAGGCGCCGGGGAGCTGTTTTTT. Its protein is CASTAGAGELFF. The chain uses TRBV28 and TRBJ2-2; unclear D gene. Trimming took off 7 bases at V and 6 bases at J, with 9 bases between the two ends. In germline, CDR1 is MDHEN, CDR2 SYDVKM. The CDR3 contains 12 residues.

This clone turned up a few times. The chain uses TRBV3-1 (or the pseudogene TRBV3-2) and TRBJ2-7; TRBD2 agrees at 13 bases. Germline trimming cut 1 base from V and 4 bases from J; bases unmatched to any gene: 1. CDR1 LGHDT and CDR2 YNNKEL come from the germline V gene (reference sequence). CDR3 length: 15 residues. CDR3 region: CASSQGTSGSYEQYF. Here the CDR3 DNA reads TGTGCCAGCAGCCAAGGGACTAGCGGGAGTTACGAGCAGTACTTC.

The chain combines TRBV14 with TRBJ1-2, with 8 positions matching TRBD1. The CDR3 has 17 residues. The junction had 13 bases not matched to a gene; V was cut back by 3 bases and J by 4 bases. The germline V gene encodes CDR1 SGHDN and CDR2 FVKESK. The chain's CDR3 is CASSQDHPGQGAYGYTF. CDR3 nucleotides: TGTGCCAGCAGCCAGGACCACCCTGGGCAGGGGGCCTATGGCTACACCTTC. Looking up the rest from reference TRBV14 and TRBJ1-2 gives the full variable domain: EAGVTQFPSHSVIEKGQTVTLRCDPISGHDNLYWYRRVMGKEIKFLLHFVKESKQDESGMPNNRFLAERTGGTYSTLKVQPAELEDSGVYFCASSQDHPGQGAYGYTFGSGTRLTVV.

This clone was counted a few times. The rearrangement joins TRBV18 to TRBJ1-1; D unclear. The V end was cut by 3 bases, the J end by 5 bases, with 10 bases between. This CDR3 is 13 amino acids long. Germline CDR1 KGHSH, CDR2 LQKENI. CDR3 nucleotides: TGTGCCAGCTCACCGCCAATCAGGACTGAAGCTTTCTTT. This translates into CASSPPIRTEAFF.

The chain is built from TRBV5-4 and TRBJ1-1; D is undetermined. V shed 1 base and J shed 2 bases, with 6 bases lying between them. CDR3 length: 13 amino acids. Germline CDR1 SGHNT, CDR2 YYREEE (reference sequence). CDR3 bases: TGTGCCAGCAGCTTGTCCCCAAACACTGAAGCTTTCTTT. Translation gives CASSLSPNTEAFF.